The source of this TCR beta chain is a study of cytomegalovirus exposure and HLA in healthy donors. Germline V gene sequence: CDR1 MNHNS, CDR2 SASEGT. The CDR3 is made up of 14 amino acids. V lost 8 bases to trimming and J lost 0 bases, with 13 bases between them. It was with 60 Vbeta and 13 Jbeta primers that the PCR ran. Measured with immunoSEQ multiplex PCR; TCRdb has only the in-frame clones, and not every one. The sample has over 100,000 clones; around 85% are singletons. The table lists this clone with a count of one. The V and J genes are TRBV6-1 and TRBJ2-5; TRBD2 is a possible D gene (5 bases). This sequence was found in a man under 40 in good health and CMV-seronegative. The material sequenced was PBMCs. CDR3: CASLRVPYQETQYF. Here the CDR3 DNA reads TGTGCCAGCCTGAGGGTCCCGTACCAAGAGACCCAGTACTTC.